The sequence of this TCR beta chain was determined in a study of T cells in Graves' hyperthyroidism and ophthalmopathy. General study points: In blood, most of the thyroid clonotypes expanded above 0.001 were also present.

Worth noting for this clonotype: Antigen: not known.

Authors of the study amplified TCR beta CDR3 regions from RNA transcripts. The HTBI primer set served for first-round RT-PCR of the TCR CDR3. TCRdb fed the multiplex PCR reads into MiXCR, producing one record per CDR3 protein. The sample has about 350,000 distinct CDR3 sequences, about 18% seen once; the top ten hold 34%. On the basis of clinical symptoms, serum thyroxine and TRAb, thyroid ultrasound and orbital computed tomography, diagnoses were made. V lost 1 base, J lost 0 bases, and 7 bases stayed unmatched. This CDR3 comprises 19 residues. Germline V gene lookup returns CDR1 LGHDT and CDR2 YNNKEL (reference sequence).

The clonotype comes from a woman between 25 and 40 years old with Graves' hyperthyroidism that later progressed to Graves' ophthalmopathy. This chain joins TRBV3-1 and TRBJ2-6, with 9 bases aligning to TRBD1. The sequencing sample was made of blood. The CDR3 DNA reads TGTGCCAGCAGCCAAGTTGCGGACAGGGGTTACTCTGGGGCCAACGTCCTGACTTTC. It codes for CASSQVADRGYSGANVLTF.